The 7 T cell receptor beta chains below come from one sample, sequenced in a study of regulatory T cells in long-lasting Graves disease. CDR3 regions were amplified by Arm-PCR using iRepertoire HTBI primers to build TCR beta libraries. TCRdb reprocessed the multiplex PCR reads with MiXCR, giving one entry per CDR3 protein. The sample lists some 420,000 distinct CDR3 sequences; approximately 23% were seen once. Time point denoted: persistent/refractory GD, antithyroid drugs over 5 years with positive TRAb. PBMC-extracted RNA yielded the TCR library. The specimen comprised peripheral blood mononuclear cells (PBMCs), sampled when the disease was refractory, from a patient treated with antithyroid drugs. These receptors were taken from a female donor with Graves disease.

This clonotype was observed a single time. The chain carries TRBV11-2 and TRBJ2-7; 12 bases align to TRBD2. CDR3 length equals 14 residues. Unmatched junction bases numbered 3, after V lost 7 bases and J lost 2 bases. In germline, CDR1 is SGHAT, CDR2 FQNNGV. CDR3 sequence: CASTGLAGPYEQYF. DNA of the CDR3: TGTGCCAGCACCGGACTAGCGGGACCCTACGAGCAGTACTTC. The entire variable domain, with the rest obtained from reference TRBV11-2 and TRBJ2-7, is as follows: EAGVAQSPRYKIIEKRQSVAFWCNPISGHATLYWYQQILGQGPKLLIQFQNNGVVDDSQLPKDRFSAERLKGVDSTLKIQPAKLEDSAVYLCASTGLAGPYEQYFGPGTRLTVT.

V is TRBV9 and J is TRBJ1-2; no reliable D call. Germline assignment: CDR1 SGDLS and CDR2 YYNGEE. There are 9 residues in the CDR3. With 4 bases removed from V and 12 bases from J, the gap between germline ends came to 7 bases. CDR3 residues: CASSPGHTF. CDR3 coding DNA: TGTGCCAGCAGCCCCGGGCACACCTTC.

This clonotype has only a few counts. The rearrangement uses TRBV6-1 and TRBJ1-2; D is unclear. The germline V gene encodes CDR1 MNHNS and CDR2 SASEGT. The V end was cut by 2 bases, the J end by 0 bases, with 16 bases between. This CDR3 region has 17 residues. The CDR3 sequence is CASSEFGRMVANYGYTF. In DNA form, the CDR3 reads TGTGCCAGCAGTGAATTCGGGAGGATGGTGGCTAACTATGGCTACACCTTC.

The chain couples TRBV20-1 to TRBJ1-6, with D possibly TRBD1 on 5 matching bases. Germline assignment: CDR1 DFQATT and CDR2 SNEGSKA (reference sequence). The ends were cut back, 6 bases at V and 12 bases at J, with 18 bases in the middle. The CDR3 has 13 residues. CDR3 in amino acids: CSALGGGQGPLHF. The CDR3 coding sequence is TGCAGTGCCCTTGGGGGGGGTCAAGGACCCCTCCACTTT.

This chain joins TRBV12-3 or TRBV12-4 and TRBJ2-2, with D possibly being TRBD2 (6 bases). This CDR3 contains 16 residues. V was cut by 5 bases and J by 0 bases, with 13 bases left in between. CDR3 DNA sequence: TGTGCCAGCAGTGACTCGACGGGGGCGAACACCGGGGAGCTGTTTTTT. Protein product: CASSDSTGANTGELFF.

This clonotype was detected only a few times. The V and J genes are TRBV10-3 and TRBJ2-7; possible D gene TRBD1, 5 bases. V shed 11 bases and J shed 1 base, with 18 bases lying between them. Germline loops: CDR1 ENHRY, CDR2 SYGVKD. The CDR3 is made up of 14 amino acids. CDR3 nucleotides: TGTGCCTCCCAGCGTGACAGTCTTTCCTACGAGCAGTACTTC. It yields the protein CASQRDSLSYEQYF.

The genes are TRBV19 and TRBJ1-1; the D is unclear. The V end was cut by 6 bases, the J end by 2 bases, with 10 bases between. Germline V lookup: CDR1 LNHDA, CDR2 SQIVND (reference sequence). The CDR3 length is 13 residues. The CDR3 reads CASRSTRNTEAFF. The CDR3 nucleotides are TGTGCCAGTAGATCTACTAGAAACACTGAAGCTTTCTTT.